Each of the 6 T cell receptor beta chains below was sequenced from the same sample in a study of graft-versus-host responses after intestinal transplantation. Sequencing used immunoSEQ multiplex PCR; TCRdb keeps in-frame clones, though not all of them. The table lists 130,000 or so clones, over 90% of them singletons. Their antigens are not known. The sample in question was unstimulated CD4+ T cells sorted from spleen or lymph node cells, obtained before intestinal transplant. These receptors were obtained from a human donor who received an intestinal transplant.

The chain combines TRBV4-1 with TRBJ1-6, with D maybe TRBD1 (6 bases). Per germline, CDR1 MGHRA and CDR2 YSYEKL. V was cut by 7 bases and J by 9 bases, with 16 bases left in between. The CDR3 covers 14 residues. CDR3 region: CASNSYRDTSPLHF. For the CDR3, the DNA is TGCGCCAGCAACTCCTACAGGGATACTTCACCCCTCCACTTT.

This clone was recorded once. V gene TRBV5-1 combines with J gene TRBJ2-3; 7 nucleotides agree with TRBD2. CDR1 and CDR2 from the germline V gene are SGHRS and YFSETQ. This CDR3 spans 17 amino acids. J lost 7 bases, V lost 0 bases, and 14 bases had no gene match. CDR3: CASSLGLADNHRNTQYF. The CDR3 nucleotides are TGCGCCAGCAGCTTGGGTCTAGCGGATAACCACAGAAATACGCAGTATTTT.

This chain connects TRBV4-2 to TRBJ2-3; D call uncertain. This CDR3 region has 12 residues. V was trimmed by 4 bases and J by 2 bases, leaving 4 bases between them. CDR1 and CDR2 from the germline V gene are LGHNA and YNFKEQ. CDR3 sequence (DNA): TGTGCCAGCAGCCGCCACACAGATACGCAGTATTTT. It encodes CASSRHTDTQYF.

The chain recombines TRBV19 with TRBJ2-3; 10 nucleotides align to TRBD2. Germline V gene sequence: CDR1 LNHDA, CDR2 SQIVND (reference sequence). The CDR3 totals 15 residues. V was pared by 5 bases and J by 4 bases, with 6 bases of the junction left unmatched. CDR3 loop: CASSFLAGAPDTQYF. CDR3 DNA: TGTGCCAGTAGTTTCCTAGCGGGAGCCCCAGATACGCAGTATTTT.

The V gene is TRBV2, the J gene TRBJ1-4; 7 nucleotides agree with TRBD1. Germline V gene sequence: CDR1 SNHLY, CDR2 FYNNEI. J gave up 4 bases and V 7 bases, and 6 bases lay outside the gene matches. The CDR3 runs 14 residues. The CDR3 DNA reads as TGTGCCAGCATACCAGGGGGGAATAATGAAAAACTGTTTTTT. Translating gives CASIPGGNNEKLFF.

The chain employs TRBV6-6 and TRBJ1-1, with no clear D. This CDR3 has 12 amino acids. Trimming cost V 1 base and J 8 bases, with 8 bases left between them. Germline CDR1 is MNHNY and CDR2 is SVGAGI (reference sequence). The DNA for the CDR3 is TGTGCCAGCAGTTACTGGCGGGAGGAAGCTTTCTTT. Translating it yields CASSYWREEAFF.